A single sample gave rise to the 29 T cell receptor beta chains below, sequenced in a study of OX40 agonist ivuxolimab in advanced cancers. Clones were read by immunoSEQ multiplex PCR, and TCRdb kept only the in-frame ones, dropping some. The sample holds tens of thousands of clones; around 87% are singletons and the top ten take 0.94%. The sequencing used CD4+ or CD8+ T cells sorted from blood, collected in a trial of the OX40 agonist ivuxolimab. All receptors derive from an adult with an advanced solid tumor such as melanoma, head and neck, liver or kidney cancer.

DNA of the CDR3: TGTGCCAGCAGCTTAGGGACTAGCGGGGGGGCCGGAGATGAGCAGTTCTTC. Encoded protein: CASSLGTSGGAGDEQFF. This rearrangement joins TRBV11-2 to TRBJ2-1; 15 bases are a match to TRBD2. This CDR3 contains 17 residues. The germline gives CDR1 SGHAT, CDR2 FQNNGV. With 1 base clipped from V and 8 bases from J, the junction kept 6 bases outside the gene matches.

The J gene is TRBJ1-5, the V gene TRBV30, with TRBD1 matching over 7 bases. Germline assignment: CDR1 GTSNPN and CDR2 SVGIG (reference sequence). This CDR3 has 14 amino acids. The junction had 6 bases not matched to a gene; V was cut back by 1 base and J by 6 bases. Here the CDR3 reads CAWSGNRGRQPQHF. CDR3 coding DNA: TGTGCCTGGAGTGGGAACAGGGGACGTCAGCCCCAGCATTTT.

This sequence joins TRBV9 and TRBJ1-1; D not resolved. V shed 3 bases and J shed 5 bases, with 11 bases lying between them. The germline gives CDR1 SGDLS, CDR2 YYNGEE. The CDR3 runs 13 residues. The CDR3 reads CASSAADGTEAFF. In DNA form, the CDR3 reads TGTGCCAGCAGCGCGGCGGACGGGACTGAAGCTTTCTTT.

The chain joins TRBV5-1 to TRBJ2-6; D call uncertain. V shed 4 bases and J shed 1 base, with 9 bases lying between them. This CDR3 is 15 amino acids long. Looked up from germline, CDR1 is SGHRS and CDR2 is YFSETQ. CDR3 amino acids: CASSLSTSGANVLTF. The CDR3 DNA reads TGCGCCAGCAGCCTCTCAACGTCTGGGGCCAACGTCCTGACTTTC.

This chain connects TRBV27 to TRBJ1-4; 7 bases line up with TRBD1. V lost 2 bases, J lost 4 bases, and 7 bases stayed unmatched. The CDR3 is made up of 16 amino acids. The V gene's germline CDR1 is MNHEY and CDR2 SMNVEV (reference sequence). The CDR3 protein is CASSLLPGQRNEKLFF. CDR3 coding DNA: TGTGCCAGCAGTTTACTCCCGGGACAGCGTAATGAAAAACTGTTTTTT.

This chain uses TRBV9 with TRBJ1-1, with a tentative D call TRBD1 (6 bases). The CDR3 is 13 amino acids. Per the germline V gene, CDR1 is SGDLS and CDR2 is YYNGEE. Trimming cost V 2 bases and J 4 bases, with 9 bases left between them. The CDR3 coding sequence is TGTGCCAGCAGCGTGACAGGTTTCACTGAAGCTTTCTTT. Encoded protein: CASSVTGFTEAFF.

This clone was recorded once. The chain employs TRBV11-2 and TRBJ2-5; 7 bases fit TRBD2. The germline gives CDR1 SGHAT, CDR2 FQNNGV. V trimming: 6 bases; J trimming: 5 bases; junction bases outside the gene matches: 12. The CDR3 covers 15 residues. CDR3 nucleotides: TGTGCCAGCAGTCCACAGCTAAGCGGGGTGGAGACCCAGTACTTC. It specifies CASSPQLSGVETQYF.

The chain recombines TRBV11-2 with TRBJ2-7; 9 positions agree with TRBD1. The ends lost 5 bases at V and 5 bases at J; junction bases unmatched: 7. Germline V CDR1 and CDR2: SGHAT, FQNNGV. CDR3 length equals 14 residues. CDR3 bases: TGTGCCAGCAGCACCCCGGACAGGGGACACGAGCAGTACTTC. This gives the protein CASSTPDRGHEQYF. Full variable domain (remainder filled in from reference TRBV11-2 and TRBJ2-7): EAGVAQSPRYKIIEKRQSVAFWCNPISGHATLYWYQQILGQGPKLLIQFQNNGVVDDSQLPKDRFSAERLKGVDSTLKIQPAKLEDSAVYLCASSTPDRGHEQYFGPGTRLTVT.

The chain has TRBV11-3 and TRBJ2-4, with D uncertain. The ends were cut back, 2 bases at V and 1 base at J, with 18 bases in the middle. This CDR3 is built from 18 residues. CDR1 and CDR2 from the germline V gene are SGHNT and YENEEA. CDR3: CASSLHGPGMDAKNIQYF. CDR3 bases: TGTGCCAGCAGCTTACATGGTCCGGGTATGGATGCCAAAAACATTCAGTACTTC.

The chain employs TRBV7-2 and TRBJ2-5, with 8 bases that match TRBD1. The CDR3 sequence is 12 residues long. After removal of 3 bases from V and 9 bases from J, the junction contained 3 bases not matched to a gene. The germline CDR1 and CDR2 sequences are SGHTA and FQGNSA. The CDR3 sequence: CASSLDRESQYF. In nucleotides, the CDR3 is TGTGCCAGCAGCTTGGACAGGGAATCCCAGTACTTC.

The DNA of the CDR3 is TGTGCCAGTAGTACAAAACAGGGCACTAACTATGGCTACACCTTC. It yields the protein CASSTKQGTNYGYTF. The chain recombines TRBV19 with TRBJ1-2, with a tentative D call TRBD1 (6 bases). Trimming shortened V by 4 bases and J by 0 bases, and 12 bases separated the two germline ends. CDR1 and CDR2 (germline): LNHDA, SQIVND (reference sequence). This CDR3 is built from 15 residues. Full variable domain (missing parts from reference TRBV19 and TRBJ1-2): DGGITQSPKYLFRKEGQNVTLSCEQNLNHDAMYWYRQDPGQGLRLIYYSQIVNDFQKGDIAEGYSVSREKKESFPLTVTSAQKNPTAFYLCASSTKQGTNYGYTFGSGTRLTVV.

This clone was seen a few times. In DNA form, the CDR3 reads TGTGCCAGTAGTATAGGGACCCCTCGGTCACCCCTCCACTTT. Protein: CASSIGTPRSPLHF. V gene TRBV19 combines with J gene TRBJ1-6; no definite D call. Germline V gene data show CDR1 as LNHDA and CDR2 as SQIVND (reference sequence). The CDR3 is 14 residues long. V was pared by 1 base and J by 10 bases, with 11 bases between.

The CDR3 nucleotides are TGTGCCAGCAGCTTAGGATTGACAGATGGCTACACCTTC. Its translation is CASSLGLTDGYTF. The V gene is TRBV7-9, the J gene TRBJ1-2; tentative D call: TRBD1 (5 bases). The germline V and J ends were trimmed by 1 base and 6 bases, with 9 bases remaining between them. CDR1 is SEHNR, CDR2 FQNEAQ, per germline (reference sequence). CDR3 size: 13 residues.

The count of this clone is one. The chain links TRBV14 to TRBJ2-3; D is unresolved. V was trimmed by 2 bases and J by 0 bases, leaving 9 bases between them. This CDR3 region has 15 residues. Germline loops: CDR1 SGHDN, CDR2 FVKESK. The CDR3 coding sequence is TGTGCCAGCAGCCAAAGGCAGGCTAGCACAGATACGCAGTATTTT. It specifies CASSQRQASTDTQYF.

The chain recombines TRBV4-1 with TRBJ2-1; 10 positions match TRBD1. The CDR3 contains 17 residues. Per the germline V gene, CDR1 is MGHRA and CDR2 is YSYEKL. V lost 5 bases and J lost 1; bases outside the gene matches: 8. The CDR3 DNA follows: TGCGCCAGCAGCTCTAAAGGACAGGGGGATTCCTACAATGAGCAGTTCTTC. This codes for CASSSKGQGDSYNEQFF.

This sequence joins TRBV5-4 and TRBJ1-5, with D possibly TRBD1 on 6 matching bases. V shed 0 bases and J shed 0 bases, with 10 bases lying between them. This CDR3 has 16 amino acids. Germline V gene lookup returns CDR1 SGHNT and CDR2 YYREEE (reference sequence). DNA for the CDR3: TGTGCCAGCAGCTTGGGGGGGGCAGGTAGCAATCAGCCCCAGCATTTT. Amino acids: CASSLGGAGSNQPQHF.

The V call is TRBV7-8, the J call TRBJ2-7, with 8 bases matching TRBD2. Germline lookup yields CDR1 SGHVS and CDR2 FQNEAQ. V lost 1 base to trimming and J lost 6 bases; unmatched junction nucleotides: 11. The CDR3 is 16 residues long. CDR3 nucleotide sequence: TGTGCCAGCAGCTTAGGACCCAGCGGGAGACCACCCGAGCAGTACTTC. It translates to CASSLGPSGRPPEQYF.

This clone was detected a few times. The sample contains more than one DNA sequence encoding this CDR3. The chain couples TRBV2 to TRBJ1-5; D ambiguous. Germline loops: CDR1 SNHLY, CDR2 FYNNEI. The V and J ends lost 1 base and 2 bases respectively, with 0 bases between them. The CDR3 runs 12 residues. CDR3 bases: TGTGCCAGCAGTGAAGGCAATCAGCCCCAGCATTTT. Encoded protein: CASSEGNQPQHF.

The chain recombines TRBV6-5 with TRBJ2-7; no firm D call. Per the germline V gene, CDR1 is MNHEY and CDR2 is SVGAGI. The CDR3 is 15 amino acids. V lost 5 bases to trimming and J lost 2 bases, with 16 bases between them. CDR3: CASSPDIAPTYEQYF. In DNA form, the CDR3 reads TGTGCCAGCAGTCCCGACATTGCCCCAACCTACGAGCAGTACTTC.

The chain employs TRBV20-1 and TRBJ2-1; no reliable D call. From germline, CDR1 is DFQATT and CDR2 SNEGSKA (reference sequence). The CDR3 is 11 amino acids. The ends were cut back, 3 bases at V and 7 bases at J, with 7 bases in the middle. The CDR3 reads CSARRGNEQFF. The CDR3 DNA is TGCAGTGCTAGGAGAGGTAATGAGCAGTTCTTC.

The V and J genes are TRBV5-4 and TRBJ1-6; D is unclear. The CDR3 is 15 amino acids. The V end was cut by 3 bases, the J end by 6 bases, with 13 bases between. CDR1 SGHNT and CDR2 YYREEE come from the germline V gene (reference sequence). Written as DNA, the CDR3 is TGTGCCAGCAGCTCCCCGGGAAGGACTAATTCACCCCTCCACTTT. Translation: CASSSPGRTNSPLHF.

This rearrangement joins TRBV30 to TRBJ2-3; D ambiguous. Germline V lookup: CDR1 GTSNPN, CDR2 SVGIG (reference sequence). The CDR3 spans 13 residues. The V end was cut by 5 bases, the J end by 0 bases, with 9 bases between. CDR3 in amino acids: CAWLSTSTDTQYF. The DNA for the CDR3 is TGTGCCTGGCTGTCAACCAGCACAGATACGCAGTATTTT.

The chain recombines TRBV5-4 with TRBJ2-1, with 8 nucleotides matching TRBD2. The trim removed 6 bases at V and 7 bases at J, leaving 9 bases unmatched. This CDR3 has 14 amino acids. Looked up from germline, CDR1 is SGHNT and CDR2 is YYREEE (reference sequence). This CDR3 is CASTPGGGSNEQFF. CDR3 DNA sequence: TGTGCCAGCACCCCGGGAGGGGGGTCAAATGAGCAGTTCTTC. Complete variable domain (other parts from reference TRBV5-4 and TRBJ2-1): ETGVTQSPTHLIKTRGQQVTLRCSSQSGHNTVSWYQQALGQGPQFIFQYYREEENGRGNFPPRFSGLQFPNYSSELNVNALELDDSALYLCASTPGGGSNEQFFGPGTRLTVL.

This chain connects TRBV10-1 to TRBJ2-5; 8 bases are a match to TRBD1. V trimming: 2 bases; J trimming: 5 bases; junction bases outside the gene matches: 7. Germline loops: CDR1 WNHNN, CDR2 SYGVQD (reference sequence). The CDR3 is 15 amino acids. This CDR3 is CASSETGGQVETQYF. DNA for the CDR3: TGCGCCAGCAGTGAGACAGGGGGACAAGTGGAGACCCAGTACTTC.

V usage is TRBV18 and J usage is TRBJ2-5, with D hard to call. V was trimmed by 2 bases and J by 3 bases, leaving 10 bases between them. The germline CDR1 and CDR2 sequences are KGHSH and LQKENI. CDR3 length: 14 residues. This CDR3 is CASSPNTAEETQYF. CDR3 nucleotides: TGTGCCAGCTCACCAAACACCGCTGAAGAGACCCAGTACTTC.

The chain is built from TRBV19 and TRBJ2-7; 10 bases match TRBD2. Germline V gene lookup returns CDR1 LNHDA and CDR2 SQIVND (reference sequence). The CDR3 consists of 18 residues. V lost 6 bases and J lost 0; bases outside the gene matches: 14. In DNA form, the CDR3 reads TGTGCCAGTAGAGGGGGCTACCCTAGCGGGGGCCCCTCCTACGAGCAGTACTTC. It translates to CASRGGYPSGGPSYEQYF.

The chain carries TRBV19 and TRBJ2-4; D not certain. Germline CDR1 reads LNHDA; CDR2 reads SQIVND (reference sequence). The V end lost 4 bases, the J end lost 0 bases, and 10 bases lay between the germline ends. This CDR3 has 15 amino acids. The DNA for the CDR3 is TGTGCCAGTAGTAGGGCCGCCTTAGCCAAAAACATTCAGTACTTC. This codes for CASSRAALAKNIQYF.

The J gene is TRBJ2-1, the V gene TRBV27, with D perhaps TRBD1 (5 bases). The CDR3 extends over 15 amino acids. The V end lost 3 bases, the J end lost 8 bases, and 17 bases lay between the germline ends. CDR1 and CDR2 from the germline V gene are MNHEY and SMNVEV (reference sequence). The CDR3 nucleotides are TGTGCCAGCAGTTTTGGCCAGTCGCAGGGCGATGAGCAGTTCTTC. Translated, it gives CASSFGQSQGDEQFF.

This rearrangement joins TRBV7-9 to TRBJ2-2; tentatively, D is TRBD2 (7 bases). This CDR3 has 16 residues. V was cut by 4 bases and J by 4 bases, with 16 bases left in between. From germline, CDR1 is SEHNR and CDR2 FQNEAQ (reference sequence). This CDR3 reads CASSYPRGPSTGELFF. CDR3 DNA sequence: TGTGCCAGCAGCTACCCGCGGGGGCCGAGCACCGGGGAGCTGTTTTTT.